These T cell receptor beta chains were read from a single sample in a study of blood T cell repertoires in COVID-19. Data came from immunoSEQ multiplex PCR; TCRdb stores just in-frame clones and leaves some out. Among approximately 140,000 clones listed, 84% were seen once. Sequencing was performed on peripheral blood. The receptors stem from a man aged 25-45 years with COVID-19, enrolled during active disease. CDR3s include the opening cysteine and the closing phenylalanine or tryptophan. Each record gives: clone size, D gene, J gene, V gene, CDR3 protein, CDR3 DNA. The D gene is left open where the match is weak. Clone size appears in some rows only: once, few, many, or a class for an expanded clone.

.	.	TRBJ1-4	TRBV11-2	CASSPLATNEKLFF	TGTGCCAGCAGTCCCCTCGCAACTAATGAAAAACTGTTTTTT
.	TRBD2	TRBJ2-1	TRBV30	CACLASGRRNEQFF	TGTGCCTGCCTCGCCAGCGGGAGGAGAAATGAGCAGTTCTTC
.	.	TRBJ1-2	TRBV28	CASVGGPNYGYTF	TGTGCCAGCGTGGGGGGACCAAACTATGGCTACACCTTC
.	.	TRBJ1-6	TRBV19	CASSTSEFALHF	TGTGCCAGTAGTACCTCTGAGTTCGCCCTCCACTTT
.	.	TRBJ2-1	TRBV29-1	CSSLGNNEQFF	TGCAGCTCGCTCGGGAACAATGAGCAGTTCTTC
.	TRBD1	TRBJ1-4	TRBV19	CASNWGQGKGEKLFF	TGTGCCAGTAATTGGGGACAGGGGAAAGGCGAAAAACTGTTTTTT
.	.	TRBJ2-7	TRBV19	CASKIGAWSSYEQYF	TGTGCCAGTAAGATCGGAGCCTGGAGCTCCTACGAGCAGTACTTC
.	.	TRBJ2-2	TRBV7-8	CASGLRRGANTGELFF	TGTGCCAGCGGGTTAAGGAGGGGCGCTAACACCGGGGAGCTGTTTTTT
.	.	TRBJ2-5	TRBV21-1	CASSKRFLHPSLQETQYF	TGTGCCAGCAGCAAGCGGTTCCTACATCCCAGCCTACAAGAGACCCAGTACTTC
.	.	TRBJ1-1	TRBV5-4	CASSLAGKNTEAFF	TGTGCCAGCAGCTTGGCCGGGAAGAACACTGAAGCTTTCTTT
few	.	TRBJ2-3	TRBV19	CASSIDSNTDTQYF	TGTGCCAGTAGTATAGATTCCAACACAGATACGCAGTATTTT
.	.	TRBJ1-3	TRBV15	CATSRVAEGGNTIYF	TGTGCCACCAGCAGGGTGGCGGAGGGAGGAAACACCATATATTTT
.	.	TRBJ1-5	TRBV30	CAWSRGSGGNQPQHF	TGTGCCTGGAGCCGGGGGAGTGGAGGCAATCAGCCCCAGCATTTT
.	.	TRBJ2-3	TRBV6-6	CASSYEGDTQYF	TGTGCCAGCAGTTATGAGGGAGATACGCAGTATTTT
.	.	TRBJ1-1	TRBV28	CASSLPLTAITEAFF	TGTGCCAGCAGTCTCCCCCTGACAGCGATCACTGAAGCTTTCTTT
.	TRBD2	TRBJ2-1	TRBV10-3	CAAGGNNEQFF	TGTGCAGCGGGAGGTAACAATGAGCAGTTCTTC
.	TRBD2	TRBJ2-3	TRBV24-1	CAPPGTSGTDTQYF	TGTGCCCCCCCCGGGACTAGCGGCACAGATACGCAGTATTTT
.	.	TRBJ1-6	TRBV19	CASSIREHNSPLHF	TGTGCCAGTAGTATCCGGGAGCATAATTCACCCCTCCACTTT
few	TRBD1	TRBJ1-5	TRBV28	CASVLGQGEWQPQHF	TGTGCCAGTGTATTAGGACAGGGAGAATGGCAGCCCCAGCATTTT
few	TRBD2	TRBJ2-2	TRBV27	CASSRPLAGARTGELFF	TGTGCCAGCAGCCGACCTCTAGCGGGAGCGCGCACCGGGGAGCTGTTTTTT
.	.	TRBJ2-5	TRBV9	CASSVGGWETQYF	TGTGCCAGCAGCGTAGGAGGTTGGGAGACCCAGTACTTC
.	TRBD1	TRBJ1-1	TRBV19	CASSIALTGLNTEAFF	TGTGCCAGTAGTATAGCTCTGACAGGGTTGAACACTGAAGCTTTCTTT
.	.	TRBJ1-3	TRBV14	CASSQESAGISGNTIYF	TGTGCCAGCAGCCAAGAATCCGCAGGGATCTCTGGAAACACCATATATTTT
.	TRBD1	TRBJ1-1	TRBV18	CASSPGQGANTEAFF	TGTGCCAGCTCACCGGGACAGGGGGCGAACACTGAAGCTTTCTTT
.	.	TRBJ1-5	TRBV19	CASSIGQLSNQPQHF	TGTGCCAGTAGTATCGGACAGCTTAGCAATCAGCCCCAGCATTTT
.	.	TRBJ1-1	TRBV14	CASSPSMNTEAFF	TGTGCCAGCAGCCCTTCTATGAACACTGAAGCTTTCTTT
.	.	TRBJ1-6	TRBV2	CASSGGGAGGNSPLHF	TGTGCCAGCAGTGGGGGAGGGGCAGGCGGCAATTCACCCCTCCACTTT
.	.	TRBJ2-7	TRBV14	CASEKLTASYEQYF	TGTGCCAGCGAAAAATTGACAGCCTCCTACGAGCAGTACTTC
.	.	TRBJ2-2	TRBV7-9	CASSLVLGELFF	TGTGCCAGCAGCTTAGTCCTCGGGGAGCTGTTTTTT
.	.	TRBJ1-1	TRBV7-8	CASSPRTRNTEAFF	TGTGCCAGCAGCCCGCGGACAAGAAACACTGAAGCTTTCTTT
.	TRBD2	TRBJ2-1	TRBV5-5	CASSLGGRGEQFF	TGTGCCAGCAGCTTAGGCGGGAGGGGAGAGCAGTTCTTC
.	TRBD1	TRBJ2-7	TRBV5-5	CASSLVGTGTGSVYEQYF	TGTGCCAGCAGCTTGGTAGGGACCGGGACAGGGAGCGTCTACGAGCAGTACTTC
once	.	TRBJ2-7	TRBV18	CASSPSWAGSYEQYF	TGTGCCAGCTCACCATCGTGGGCAGGATCCTACGAGCAGTACTTC
.	.	TRBJ1-1	TRBV6-5	CASRGHRNTEAFF	TGTGCCAGCAGGGGACACCGGAACACTGAAGCTTTCTTT
.	.	TRBJ2-7	TRBV28	CASSYRVFGGEQYF	TGTGCCAGCAGCTACAGGGTCTTTGGTGGCGAGCAGTACTTC